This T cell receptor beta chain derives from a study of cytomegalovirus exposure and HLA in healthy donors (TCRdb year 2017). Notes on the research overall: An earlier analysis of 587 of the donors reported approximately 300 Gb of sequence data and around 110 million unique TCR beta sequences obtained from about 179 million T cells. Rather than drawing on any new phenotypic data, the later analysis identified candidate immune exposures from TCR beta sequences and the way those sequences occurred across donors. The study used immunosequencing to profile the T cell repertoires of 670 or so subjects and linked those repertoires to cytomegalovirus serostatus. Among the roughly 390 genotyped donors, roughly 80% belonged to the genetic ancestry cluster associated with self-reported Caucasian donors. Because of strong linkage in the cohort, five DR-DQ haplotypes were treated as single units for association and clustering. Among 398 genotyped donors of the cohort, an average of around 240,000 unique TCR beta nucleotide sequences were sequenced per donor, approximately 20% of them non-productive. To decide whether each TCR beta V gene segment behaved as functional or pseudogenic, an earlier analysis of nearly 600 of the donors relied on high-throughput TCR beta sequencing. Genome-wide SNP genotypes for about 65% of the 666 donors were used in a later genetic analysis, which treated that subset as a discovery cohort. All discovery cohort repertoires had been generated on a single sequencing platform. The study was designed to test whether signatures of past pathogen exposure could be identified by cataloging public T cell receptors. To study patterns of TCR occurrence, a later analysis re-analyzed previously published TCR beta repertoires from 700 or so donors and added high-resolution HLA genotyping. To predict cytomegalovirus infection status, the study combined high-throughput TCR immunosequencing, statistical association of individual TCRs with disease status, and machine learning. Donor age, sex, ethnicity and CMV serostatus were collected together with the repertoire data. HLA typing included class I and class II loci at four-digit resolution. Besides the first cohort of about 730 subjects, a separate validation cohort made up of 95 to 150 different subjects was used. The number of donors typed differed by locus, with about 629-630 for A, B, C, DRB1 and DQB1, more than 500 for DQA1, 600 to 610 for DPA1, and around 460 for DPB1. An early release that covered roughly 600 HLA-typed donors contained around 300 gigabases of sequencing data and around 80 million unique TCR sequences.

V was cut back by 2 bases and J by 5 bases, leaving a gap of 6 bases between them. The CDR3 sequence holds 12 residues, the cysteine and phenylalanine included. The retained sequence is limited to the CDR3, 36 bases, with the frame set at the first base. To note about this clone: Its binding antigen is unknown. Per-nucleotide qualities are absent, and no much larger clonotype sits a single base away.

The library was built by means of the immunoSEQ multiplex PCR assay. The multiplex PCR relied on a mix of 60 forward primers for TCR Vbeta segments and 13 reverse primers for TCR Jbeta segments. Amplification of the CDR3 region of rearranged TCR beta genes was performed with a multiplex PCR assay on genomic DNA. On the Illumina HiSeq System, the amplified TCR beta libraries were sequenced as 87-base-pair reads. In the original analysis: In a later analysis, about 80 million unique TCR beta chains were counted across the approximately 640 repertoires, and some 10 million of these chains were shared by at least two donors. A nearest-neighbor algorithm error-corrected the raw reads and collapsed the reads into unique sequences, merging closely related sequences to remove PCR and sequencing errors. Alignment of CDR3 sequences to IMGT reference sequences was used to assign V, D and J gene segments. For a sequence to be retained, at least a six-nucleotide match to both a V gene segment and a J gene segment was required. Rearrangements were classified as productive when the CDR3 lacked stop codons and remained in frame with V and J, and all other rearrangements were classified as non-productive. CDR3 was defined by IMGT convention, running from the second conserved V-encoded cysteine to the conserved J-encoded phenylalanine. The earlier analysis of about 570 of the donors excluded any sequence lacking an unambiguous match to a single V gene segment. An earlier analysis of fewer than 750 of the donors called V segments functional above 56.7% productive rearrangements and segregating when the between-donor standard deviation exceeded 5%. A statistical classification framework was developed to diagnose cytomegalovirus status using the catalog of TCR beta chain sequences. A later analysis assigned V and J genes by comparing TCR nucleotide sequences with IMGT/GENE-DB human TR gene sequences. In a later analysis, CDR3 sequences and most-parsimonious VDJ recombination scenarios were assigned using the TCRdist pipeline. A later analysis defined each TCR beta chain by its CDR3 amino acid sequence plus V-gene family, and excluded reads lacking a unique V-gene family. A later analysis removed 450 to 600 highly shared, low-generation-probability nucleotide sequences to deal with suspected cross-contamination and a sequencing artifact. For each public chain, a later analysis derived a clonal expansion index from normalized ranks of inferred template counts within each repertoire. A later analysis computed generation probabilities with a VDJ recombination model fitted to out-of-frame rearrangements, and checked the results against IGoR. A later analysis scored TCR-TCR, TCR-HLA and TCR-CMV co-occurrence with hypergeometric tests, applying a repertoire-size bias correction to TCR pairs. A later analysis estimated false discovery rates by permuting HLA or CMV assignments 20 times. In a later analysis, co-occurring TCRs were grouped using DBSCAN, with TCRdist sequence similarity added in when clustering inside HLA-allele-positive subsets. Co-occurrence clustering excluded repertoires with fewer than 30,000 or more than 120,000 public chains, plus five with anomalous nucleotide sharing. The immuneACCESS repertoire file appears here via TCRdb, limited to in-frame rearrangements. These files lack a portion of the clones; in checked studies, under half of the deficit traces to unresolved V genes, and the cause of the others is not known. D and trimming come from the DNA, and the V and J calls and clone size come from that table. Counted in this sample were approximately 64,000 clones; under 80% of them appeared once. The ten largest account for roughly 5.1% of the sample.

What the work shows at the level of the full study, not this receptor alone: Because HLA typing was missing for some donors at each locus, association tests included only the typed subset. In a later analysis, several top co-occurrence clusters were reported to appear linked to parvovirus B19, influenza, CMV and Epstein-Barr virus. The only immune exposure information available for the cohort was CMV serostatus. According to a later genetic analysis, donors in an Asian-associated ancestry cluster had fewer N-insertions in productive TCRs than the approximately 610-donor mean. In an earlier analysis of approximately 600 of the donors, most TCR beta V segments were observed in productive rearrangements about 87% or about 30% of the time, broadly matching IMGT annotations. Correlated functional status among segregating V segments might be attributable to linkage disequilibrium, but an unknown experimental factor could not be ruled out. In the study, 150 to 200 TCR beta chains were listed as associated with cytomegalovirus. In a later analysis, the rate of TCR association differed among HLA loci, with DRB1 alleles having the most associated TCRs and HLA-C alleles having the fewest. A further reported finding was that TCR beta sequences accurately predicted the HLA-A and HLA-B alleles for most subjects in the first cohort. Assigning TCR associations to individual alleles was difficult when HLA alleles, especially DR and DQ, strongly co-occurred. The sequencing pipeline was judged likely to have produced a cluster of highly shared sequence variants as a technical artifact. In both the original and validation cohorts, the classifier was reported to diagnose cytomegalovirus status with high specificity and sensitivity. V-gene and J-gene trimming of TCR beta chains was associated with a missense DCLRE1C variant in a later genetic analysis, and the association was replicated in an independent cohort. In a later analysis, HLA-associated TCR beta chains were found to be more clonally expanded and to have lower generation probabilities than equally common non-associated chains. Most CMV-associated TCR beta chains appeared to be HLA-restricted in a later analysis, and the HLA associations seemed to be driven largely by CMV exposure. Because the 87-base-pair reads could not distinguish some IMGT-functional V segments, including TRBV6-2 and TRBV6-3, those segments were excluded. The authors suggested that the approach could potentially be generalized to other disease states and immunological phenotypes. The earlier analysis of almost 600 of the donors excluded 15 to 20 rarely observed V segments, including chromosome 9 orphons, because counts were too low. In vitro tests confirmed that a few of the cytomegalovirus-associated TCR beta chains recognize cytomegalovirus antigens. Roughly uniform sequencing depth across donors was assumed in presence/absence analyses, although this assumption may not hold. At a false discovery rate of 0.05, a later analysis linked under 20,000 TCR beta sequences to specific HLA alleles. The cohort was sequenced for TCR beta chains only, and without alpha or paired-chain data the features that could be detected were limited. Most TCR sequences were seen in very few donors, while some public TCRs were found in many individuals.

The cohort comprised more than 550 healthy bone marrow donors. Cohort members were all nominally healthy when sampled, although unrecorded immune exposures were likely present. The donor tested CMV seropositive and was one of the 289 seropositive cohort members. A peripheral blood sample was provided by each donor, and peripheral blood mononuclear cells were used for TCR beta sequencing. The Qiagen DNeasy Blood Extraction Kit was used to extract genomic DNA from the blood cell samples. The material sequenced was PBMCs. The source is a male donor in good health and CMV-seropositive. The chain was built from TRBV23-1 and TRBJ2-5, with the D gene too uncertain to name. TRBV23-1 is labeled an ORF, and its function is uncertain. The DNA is TGCGCCAGCAGTCAAGAGGCTGAGACCCAGTACTTC. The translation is CASSQEAETQYF.